This T cell receptor beta chain was captured in a study of cytomegalovirus exposure and HLA in healthy donors. 60 Vbeta and 13 Jbeta primers were used in PCR. Sequencing used immunoSEQ multiplex PCR; TCRdb keeps in-frame clones, though not all of them. This table has 140,000 or so clones, roughly three quarters appearing once. The V end lost 7 bases, the J end lost 5 bases, and 12 bases lay between the germline ends. The CDR3 is 12 residues long. From germline, CDR1 is SGHDT and CDR2 YYEEEE. V gene TRBV5-6 combines with J gene TRBJ1-1; a possible D gene is TRBD1 (5 bases). Input material: PBMCs. The TCR comes from a female donor in good health and CMV-seronegative. The CDR3 DNA is TGTGCCAGCGGCAGGGTCAATACTGAAGCTTTCTTT. As protein: CASGRVNTEAFF.